The clone carrying this T cell receptor beta chain was detected only a few times. Trimming took 7 bases from V and 1 from J, leaving 7 bases between them. Germline CDR1 DFQATT, CDR2 SNEGSKA (reference sequence). The CDR3 has 12 residues. This specimen belongs to a study of T cells after yellow fever vaccination. Study as a whole: With SMART-Seq v4 Ultra Low Input, the fractions containing low cell numbers were prepared.

Generation of TCR cDNA used 5'RACE template switching (which added a universal primer site and UMIs). MiXCR was run by TCRdb on the 5' RACE reads, yielding one entry per CDR3 protein. The sample comprises some 390,000 distinct CDR3 sequences, 6.2% of which are singletons, and around 16% rests with the top ten. The clonotype was recovered from a young man who received the YFV17D yellow fever vaccine. The sequences come from PBMCs, collected 5 days after the yellow fever booster vaccination. The V call is TRBV20-1, the J call TRBJ1-4; weak D call: TRBD1 (5 bases). CDR3 sequence (DNA): TGCAGTGTGGGGGTAACTAATGAAAAACTGTTTTTT. It codes for CSVGVTNEKLFF.